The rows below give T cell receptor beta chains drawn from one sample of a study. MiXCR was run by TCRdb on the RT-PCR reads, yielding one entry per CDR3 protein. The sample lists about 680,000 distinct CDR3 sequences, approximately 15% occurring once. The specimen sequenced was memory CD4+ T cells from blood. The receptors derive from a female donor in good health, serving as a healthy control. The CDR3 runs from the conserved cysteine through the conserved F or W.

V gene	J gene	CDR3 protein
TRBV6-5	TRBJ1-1	CASRGRYTEAFF
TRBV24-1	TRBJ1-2	CATSDQDGYTF
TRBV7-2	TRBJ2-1	CASSLASASSYNEQFF
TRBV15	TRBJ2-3	CATSRDLGQGSGDTQYF
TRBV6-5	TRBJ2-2	CASTLVRAANTGELFF
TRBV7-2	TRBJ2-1	CASSYNSGREEQFF
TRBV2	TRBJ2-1	CASTEDRSSSYNEQFF
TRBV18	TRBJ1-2	CASSPQFNRANYGYTF
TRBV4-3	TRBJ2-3	CASSQEWGTRDTQYF
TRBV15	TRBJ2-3	CATSRDRAGYGEWTDTQYF
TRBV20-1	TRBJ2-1	CSATDGSSGKYNEQFF
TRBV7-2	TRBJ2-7	CASSFETGNGVQYF
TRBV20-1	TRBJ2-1	CSALDSLARFF
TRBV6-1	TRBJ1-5	CASRTISNQPQHF
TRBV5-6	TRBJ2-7	CASSYRLAGFYEQYF
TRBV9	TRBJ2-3	CASSVVYSITDTQYF
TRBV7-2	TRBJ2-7	CASSLGGAVVEQYF
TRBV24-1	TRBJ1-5	CATRDKTGDFRSNQPQHF
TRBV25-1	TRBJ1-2	CASSEAGGRGYTF
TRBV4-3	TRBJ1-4	CASSQSGRSNEKLFF
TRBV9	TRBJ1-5	CASSVGQYQPQHF
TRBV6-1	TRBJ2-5	CASSGSGRLEQETQYF
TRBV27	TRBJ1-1	CASSLFFYRNGGADTEAFF
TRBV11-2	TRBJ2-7	CASKDQGAREQYF
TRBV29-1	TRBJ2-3	CSVAVLAGEETQYF
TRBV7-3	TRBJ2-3	CASSDTSGSFTDTQYF
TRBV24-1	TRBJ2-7	CATSDLRHPEQYF
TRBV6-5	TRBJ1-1	CASRQYQQNTEAFF
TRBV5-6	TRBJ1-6	CASSLDRANSPLHF
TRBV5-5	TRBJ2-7	CASSSQLAGDLGEQYF
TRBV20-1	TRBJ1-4	CSARTGSTNEKLFF
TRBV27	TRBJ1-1	CASIPDRASNTEAFF
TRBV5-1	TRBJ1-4	CASSSRVSGDGEKLFF
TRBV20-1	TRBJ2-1	CSARARGWEQFF
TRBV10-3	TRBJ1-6	CATTRQGDNSPLHF
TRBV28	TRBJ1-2	CASSPSTRGYTF
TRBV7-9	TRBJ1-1	CASSPHRATEAFF
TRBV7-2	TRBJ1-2	CASSLAPGTLGYGYTF